Sequencing of this TCR beta chain was carried out in a study of blood T cell repertoires in COVID-19 (dated by TCRdb to the early 2020s). As for the study more broadly: Samples from collaborators originated in the United States, Italy and Spain and spanned both the acute and convalescent phases of COVID-19. HLA class I and class II types, where available, came from metadata supplied by the sample provider rather than from assay-based typing. Subjects who had been exposed to COVID-19, were actively infected with it, or had recovered from it provided the deeply sampled blood TCRbeta repertoires that made up the dataset. The repertoires were made available in a free public database intended to serve as a resource for research on the immune response to SARS-CoV-2. Sample metadata almost always included a de-identified subject ID, COVID-19 status, age in years and sex. Samples were obtained from the ongoing ImmuneRACE study (first 160 participants) and from 1,254 subjects provided by 6 global collaborators. The material from the prospective study consisted of cDNA or gDNA derived from T cells, B-cell-depleted T cells, or PBMCs. Beyond this particular receptor, the publication reports: Clinical and demographic metadata were provided uncurated, with the amount varying by source and participant.

As for this clone: It has no known antigen specificity. Per-base qualities were not stored, and no clone one base away is much larger.

Its CDR3 holds 14 amino acids, cysteine through phenylalanine. CDR3 DNA only is kept here, 42 bases in frame from base 1. The junction shows trimming of 2 bases on V and 4 bases on J, plus 14 bases between the germline ends. Looking up the germline V gene yields CDR1 SQVTM and CDR2 ANQGSEA. Participants in the prospective study were aged roughly 18 to 89 years, lived in 24 United States geographic areas, and enrolled through a virtual design. In the prospective study, participants were assigned to cohorts based on the clinical history participants reported in a screening survey and a study questionnaire. Exposed participants had been in contact, within 2 weeks of entering the study, with a person who had a PCR-confirmed or clinician-diagnosed case of COVID-19. Each participant in the prospective study had whole blood, serum and a nasopharyngeal or oropharyngeal swab collected by mobile phlebotomists. Participants in the prospective study had the option to provide additional blood draws and questionnaires over an approximately two-month period. Before DNA extraction, prospective study blood samples were shipped either frozen or at room temperature.

TCRbeta CDR3 regions were amplified from genomic DNA using the immunoSEQ Assay, a bias-controlled multiplex PCR. In the source study's methods: The number of nucleated cells in each sample was estimated from the amplification of reference gene primers within the assay. To quantify the absolute abundance of each unique TCRbeta CDR3 rearrangement, sequence reads were collapsed and filtered. For each sample, productive Simpson clonality was calculated as the square root of Simpson's diversity index over productive rearrangements. Not all clones reach the TCRdb copy of this immuneACCESS table, which keeps in-frame sequences only. Checked studies attribute under half of the gap to unresolved V genes and leave the rest unexplained. The V and J calls and clone size come from that table; D and trimming were worked out from the DNA. The sample includes some 300,000 clones, with roughly 91% observed a single time. 2.5% to 3% of the sample belongs to the ten largest clones.

Sequencing was performed on PBMCs or T cells enriched from blood (not recorded which). Recombination connected TRBV29-1 to TRBJ1-1, with a tentative D gene TRBD1 over 6 matching bases. This receptor was taken from a woman between 45 and 65 years old who had been exposed to COVID-19. CDR3 reads: CSVELGGAVTEAFF. The nucleotides read TGCAGCGTTGAATTGGGGGGGGCCGTCACTGAAGCTTTCTTT.